The clone carrying this T cell receptor (beta chain) was detected only a few times. The target antigen is unknown. The data are from a study of beta chain features in type 1 diabetes. Study summary: There were approximately 100,000,000 sorted cells examined across all samples.

Expressed TCRB transcripts were sequenced because the isolated RNA had all been reverse transcribed beforehand. About 3.6 million reads was the average for naive, central memory and regulatory T cell samples. Generated by immunoSEQ multiplex PCR, the TCRdb table keeps only in-frame clones and is missing some. The sample contains roughly 300,000 clones, less than 9.5% of which appear only once. V was clipped by 4 bases and J by 0 bases, with 13 bases between them. This CDR3 comprises 16 residues. Per germline, CDR1 MNHNS and CDR2 SASEGT. Findings and caveats of the study: Within the patient group, naive, central memory and Treg TCRB repertoires appeared more similar to each other than within healthy donors.

The chain is built from TRBV6-1 and TRBJ2-1; D is undetermined. The sample was central memory CD4+ T cells from blood. The source is a woman aged 18 to 35 in good health. CDR3: CASSAFADSSYNEQFF. DNA for the CDR3: TGTGCCAGCAGTGCCTTCGCTGATAGCTCCTACAATGAGCAGTTCTTC.